The 18 T cell receptor beta chains below come from one sample, sequenced in a study of blood T cell repertoires in COVID-19. Profiled with immunoSEQ multiplex PCR; TCRdb holds only in-frame clones, not every one. The sample carries some 100,000 clones, around four fifths recorded once. Material for sequencing was peripheral blood. Receptor source: a human donor in a cohort sampled during active COVID-19.

The V and J genes are TRBV28 and TRBJ1-5; no firm D call. V was clipped by 1 base and J by 0 bases, with 13 bases between them. This CDR3 comprises 17 residues. Per germline, CDR1 MDHEN and CDR2 SYDVKM. CDR3 sequence (DNA): TGTGCCAGCAGTTTATATGGCAGTCCAACTAGCAATCAGCCCCAGCATTTT. It specifies CASSLYGSPTSNQPQHF.

The chain has TRBV21-1 and TRBJ1-1; the table names TRBD1, a call not compared with the DNA. TRBV21-1 is reported as a pseudogene. The CDR3 totals 17 residues. The CDR3 reads CASSKTGGGVWATEAFF. The DNA of the CDR3 is TGTGCCAGCAGCAAGACAGGGGGCGGCGTTTGGGCCACTGAAGCTTTCTTT.

The rearrangement joins TRBV28 to TRBJ2-5, with 7 positions matching TRBD1. This CDR3 comprises 15 residues. V lost 6 bases, J lost 1 base, and 8 bases stayed unmatched. Germline lookup yields CDR1 MDHEN and CDR2 SYDVKM. The CDR3 spells CASSTLEGAQETQYF. Written as DNA, the CDR3 is TGTGCCAGCAGCACCCTTGAGGGGGCCCAAGAGACCCAGTACTTC. Combining the CDR3 with reference TRBV28 and TRBJ2-5 gives the whole variable domain DVKVTQSSRYLVKRTGEKVFLECVQDMDHENMFWYRQDPGLGLRLIYFSYDVKMKEKGDIPEGYSVSREKKERFSLILESASTNQTSMYLCASSTLEGAQETQYFGPGTRLLVL.

The chain carries TRBV20-1 and TRBJ2-5; D ambiguous. Trimming cost V 3 bases and J 5 bases, with 4 bases left between them. The CDR3 consists of 10 residues. Germline loops: CDR1 DFQATT, CDR2 SNEGSKA (reference sequence). The CDR3 is CSASLETQYF. CDR3 bases: TGCAGTGCTAGCCTGGAGACCCAGTACTTC.

This sequence joins TRBV5-4 and TRBJ2-3, with 7 nucleotides matching TRBD2. V trimming: 7 bases; J trimming: 4 bases; junction bases outside the gene matches: 3. Germline V gene sequence: CDR1 SGHNT, CDR2 YYREEE (reference sequence). The CDR3 runs to 12 residues. CDR3 residues: CASRDYSDTQYF. Here the CDR3 DNA reads TGTGCCAGCCGGGACTACTCAGATACGCAGTATTTT.

This clone was found once. CDR3 sequence reads: CASSQENSNQPQHF. DNA for the CDR3: TGTGCCAGTTCACAGGAAAATAGCAATCAGCCCCAGCATTTT. This chain connects TRBV19 to TRBJ1-5, with D possibly matching TRBD1 (5 bases). Looked up from germline, CDR1 is LNHDA and CDR2 is SQIVND (reference sequence). V was trimmed by 8 bases and J by 0 bases, leaving 11 bases between them. The CDR3 runs 14 residues.

This chain links TRBV11-2 with TRBJ1-1; 8 positions match TRBD1. CDR1 is SGHAT, CDR2 FQNNGV, per germline. The ends lost 4 bases at V and 5 bases at J; junction bases unmatched: 12. This CDR3 contains 16 residues. DNA for the CDR3: TGTGCCAGCAGCTCCAGTACCTGGACAGGGCGGACTGAAGCTTTCTTT. Protein sequence: CASSSSTWTGRTEAFF.

The J gene is TRBJ1-1, the V gene TRBV6-2 or TRBV6-3; the D gene is possibly TRBD1 (5 bases). The CDR3 loop spans 15 amino acids. The germline V gene has CDR1 MNHEY and CDR2 SVGEGT. The ends were cut back, 0 bases at V and 0 bases at J, with 8 bases in the middle. The CDR3 coding sequence is TGTGCCAGCAGTTACTCGGCAGGGTTGAACACTGAAGCTTTCTTT. Residues: CASSYSAGLNTEAFF.

This clone showed up many times. The junction departs from the called germline gene at one end, perhaps through a read error. The gene calls are TRBV7-2 and TRBJ2-3; D remains ambiguous. The CDR3 is 14 residues long. CDR1 and CDR2 (germline): SGHTA, FQGNSA. As DNA, the CDR3 is TGTGCCAGCAGCTTAGATTATAGGCTAGAAATCACTCGTTTT. Translation: CASSLDYRLEITRF.

The rearrangement joins TRBV11-2 to TRBJ2-3; 8 nucleotides align to TRBD2. Trimming removed 1 base from V and 2 bases from J; junction bases left unmatched: 5. Germline V gene sequence: CDR1 SGHAT, CDR2 FQNNGV. The CDR3 is 16 residues long. CDR3 amino acids: CASSLGVAGYTDTQYF. In DNA, the CDR3 is TGTGCCAGCAGCTTAGGGGTAGCGGGGTACACAGATACGCAGTATTTT.

The CDR3 spells CASSARLGGEAGELFF. The DNA for the CDR3 is TGTGCCAGCAGCGCCCGACTGGGAGGGGAGGCCGGGGAGCTGTTTTTT. The V call is TRBV13, the J call TRBJ2-2; 7 bases map to TRBD2. The J segment lost 6 bases and the V segment lost 5 bases, leaving 12 bases of the junction unmatched. CDR3 size: 16 residues. Germline V lookup: CDR1 PRHDT, CDR2 FYEKMQ (reference sequence).

This clone was detected only a few times. J is TRBJ2-1 and V is TRBV2; the D gene is possibly TRBD1 (6 bases). The CDR3 totals 17 residues. The ends were cut back, 1 base at V and 0 bases at J, with 13 bases in the middle. CDR1 is SNHLY, CDR2 FYNNEI, per germline. CDR3 in DNA: TGTGCCAGCAGTGAAGGAGGGGGTAGACCCTCCTACAATGAGCAGTTCTTC. Its translation is CASSEGGGRPSYNEQFF. Full variable domain (missing parts from reference TRBV2 and TRBJ2-1): EPEVTQTPSHQVTQMGQEVILRCVPISNHLYFYWYRQILGQKVEFLVSFYNNEISEKSEIFDDQFSVERPDGSNFTLKIRSTKLEDSAMYFCASSEGGGRPSYNEQFFGPGTRLTVL.

This rearrangement joins TRBV15 to TRBJ1-4; weak D call: TRBD1 (6 bases). This CDR3 comprises 14 residues. Trimming removed 5 bases from V and 5 bases from J, with 12 bases in between. Germline V gene lookup returns CDR1 LNHNV and CDR2 YYDKDF (reference sequence). CDR3 DNA: TGTGCCACCAGCGCGGGGGGGGCGAATGAAAAACTGTTTTTT. Its protein product is CATSAGGANEKLFF.

J is TRBJ1-2 and V is TRBV6-5; D is unclear. V was trimmed by 3 bases and J by 10 bases, leaving 21 bases between them. This CDR3 has 15 amino acids. Germline V gives CDR1 MNHEY, CDR2 SVGAGI. CDR3 nucleotide sequence: TGTGCCAGCAGTTATTCGATCGCCCAGTTATCTCTCTACACCTTC. Encoded protein: CASSYSIAQLSLYTF.

V usage is TRBV9 and J usage is TRBJ1-1, with a tentative D call TRBD1 (5 bases). This CDR3 contains 15 residues. V lost 3 bases, J lost 6 bases, and 18 bases lay in between. Germline loops: CDR1 SGDLS, CDR2 YYNGEE. This CDR3 reads CASSAYGYQGAEAFF. The CDR3 nucleotides are TGTGCCAGCAGCGCCTATGGGTATCAAGGGGCTGAAGCTTTCTTT. Variable domain in full (rest from reference TRBV9 and TRBJ1-1): DSGVTQTPKHLITATGQRVTLRCSPRSGDLSVYWYQQSLDQGLQFLIQYYNGEERAKGNILERFSAQQFPDLHSELNLSSLELGDSALYFCASSAYGYQGAEAFFGQGTRLTVV.

The chain recombines TRBV12-3 or TRBV12-4 with TRBJ1-2; D remains ambiguous. The ends were cut back, 1 base at V and 4 bases at J, with 7 bases in the middle. The CDR3 is made up of 13 amino acids. CDR3 sequence (DNA): TGTGCCAGCAGTTTAGAACAGACCTATGGCTACACCTTC. This gives the protein CASSLEQTYGYTF.

This clone was picked up one time. V is TRBV7-8 and J is TRBJ1-1, with D tentatively TRBD1 (6 bases). CDR3 size: 13 residues. The germline gives CDR1 SGHVS, CDR2 FQNEAQ. V lost 2 bases and J lost 4, with 8 bases in between. CDR3 residues: CASSLSGATEAFF. The CDR3 DNA sequence: TGTGCCAGCAGCTTATCAGGGGCCACTGAAGCTTTCTTT.

V and J are TRBV7-2 and TRBJ1-3, with D possibly TRBD1 on 6 matching bases. This CDR3 has 14 residues. Germline V gene lookup returns CDR1 SGHTA and CDR2 FQGNSA. Trimming took off 3 bases at V and 3 bases at J, with 9 bases between the two ends. For the CDR3, the DNA is TGTGCCAGCAGCTTCACAGGGTTTGGAAACACCATATATTTT. As protein: CASSFTGFGNTIYF.